The 10 T cell receptor beta chains listed next were all sequenced from one sample in a study of blood T cell repertoires in COVID-19. Produced via immunoSEQ multiplex PCR; TCRdb's table is partial and in-frame only. The repertoire holds a few hundred thousand clones, with 90% as singletons. Sequencing was performed on peripheral blood. These receptors all stem from a woman in her sixties with COVID-19, enrolled during active disease.

CDR3 bases: TGTGCCAGCTCAGATGGGACAGGGATAGGAGAGACCCAGTACTTC. Residues: CASSDGTGIGETQYF. The chain couples TRBV18 to TRBJ2-5; 9 bases agree with TRBD1. The CDR3 totals 15 residues. Germline CDR1 is KGHSH and CDR2 is LQKENI. Germline trimming cut 5 bases from V and 4 bases from J; bases unmatched to any gene: 8. Supplemented by reference TRBV18 and TRBJ2-5, the full variable domain reads NAGVMQNPRHLVRRRGQEARLRCSPMKGHSHVYWYRQLPEEGLKFMVYLQKENIIDESGMPKERFSAEFPKEGPSILRIQQVVRGDSAAYFCASSDGTGIGETQYFGPGTRLLVL.

The V call is TRBV6-5, the J call TRBJ2-3; D possibly corresponds to TRBD1 (6 bases). The CDR3 spans 14 residues. Trimming took 6 bases from V and 1 from J, leaving 11 bases between them. The V gene's germline CDR1 is MNHEY and CDR2 SVGAGI. Written as DNA, the CDR3 is TGTGCCAGCAGACAGGGACGGGGCACAGATACGCAGTATTTT. Translated: CASRQGRGTDTQYF.

The V call is TRBV7-9, the J call TRBJ1-6; possible D gene TRBD1, 6 bases. The germline V gene has CDR1 SEHNR and CDR2 FQNEAQ (reference sequence). The CDR3 is 14 residues long. V dropped 3 bases and J dropped 7 bases, with 10 bases sitting between them. For the CDR3, the DNA is TGTGCCAGCAGCTTGGGACAACAGAATTCACCCCTCCACTTT. Translation: CASSLGQQNSPLHF. Drawing the rest from reference TRBV7-9 and TRBJ1-6, the complete variable domain is DTGVSQNPRHKITKRGQNVTFRCDPISEHNRLYWYRQTLGQGPEFLTYFQNEAQLEKSRLLSDRFSAERPKGSFSTLEIQRTEQGDSAMYLCASSLGQQNSPLHFGNGTRLTVT.

In regard to this clone: Other DNA variants within this sample encode the same CDR3. J is TRBJ1-1 and V is TRBV18; D unclear. With 2 bases removed from V and 5 bases from J, the gap between germline ends came to 6 bases. Germline V CDR1 and CDR2: KGHSH, LQKENI. CDR3 length: 12 residues. CDR3 DNA: TGTGCCAGCTCACCAGGGAGAACTGAAGCTTTCTTT. Its protein is CASSPGRTEAFF.

This chain joins TRBV6-5 and TRBJ1-5, with 7 positions matching TRBD1. Germline values: CDR1 MNHEY, CDR2 SVGAGI. The CDR3 is 16 residues long. Unmatched junction bases numbered 9, after V lost 4 bases and J lost 3 bases. The CDR3 DNA reads TGTGCCAGCAGTTTCTACTCCGGGACAGTCAATCAGCCCCAGCATTTT. Translation gives CASSFYSGTVNQPQHF.

V is TRBV9 and J is TRBJ1-3, with D possibly TRBD1 on 6 matching bases. The CDR3 has 15 amino acids. Germline CDR1 is SGDLS and CDR2 is YYNGEE. The ends were cut back, 4 bases at V and 3 bases at J, with 14 bases in the middle. DNA of the CDR3: TGTGCCAGCAGCCCACGGGAGGGGGTTGGAAACACCATATATTTT. This gives the protein CASSPREGVGNTIYF.

The chain recombines TRBV5-6 with TRBJ1-1, with TRBD1 matching 8 bases. The CDR3 has 15 amino acids. The ends lost 4 bases at V and 3 bases at J; junction bases unmatched: 8. Per germline, CDR1 SGHDT and CDR2 YYEEEE. The CDR3 reads CASSTWTGWHTEAFF. CDR3 coding DNA: TGTGCCAGCAGCACTTGGACAGGGTGGCACACTGAAGCTTTCTTT.

The rearrangement links TRBV4-3 to TRBJ1-3; 7 bases agree with TRBD1. V shed 0 bases and J 0 bases; nucleotides not matched to a gene: 5. CDR1 is LGHNA and CDR2 is YSLEER in the germline V gene. This CDR3 has 17 residues. CDR3 residues: CASSQEPQGVSGNTIYF. DNA for the CDR3: TGCGCCAGCAGCCAAGAACCCCAGGGGGTCTCTGGAAACACCATATATTTT.

J is TRBJ1-2 and V is TRBV5-6; 8 nucleotides match TRBD1. V lost 3 bases, J lost 6 bases, and 7 bases stayed unmatched. Germline CDR1 reads SGHDT; CDR2 reads YYEEEE. There are 14 residues in the CDR3. CDR3 sequence reads: CASSSLDRGNGYTF. The DNA of the CDR3 is TGTGCCAGCAGCTCACTTGACAGGGGCAATGGCTACACCTTC. Complete variable domain (other parts from reference TRBV5-6 and TRBJ1-2): DAGVTQSPTHLIKTRGQQVTLRCSPKSGHDTVSWYQQALGQGPQFIFQYYEEEERQRGNFPDRFSGHQFPNYSSELNVNALLLGDSALYLCASSSLDRGNGYTFGSGTRLTVV.

V and J are TRBV3-1 (or the pseudogene TRBV3-2) and TRBJ1-2; D possibly corresponds to TRBD1 (5 bases). CDR1 and CDR2 (germline): LGHDT, YNNKEL (reference sequence). This CDR3 comprises 13 residues. V gave up 6 bases and J gave up 2 bases, with 10 bases separating them. DNA of the CDR3: TGTGCCAGCAGATCTGGGGGGAACTATGGCTACACCTTC. It translates to CASRSGGNYGYTF.